This TCR beta chain was retrieved from a study of molecular identifiers for immune sequencing clone quantification (dated by TCRdb to the late 2010s). Regarding the research as a whole: For a replicate experiment, the RNA from either 20,000 or 100,000 naive CD8 T cells was divided into five aliquots, and four of those aliquots went on to sequencing. CD8 T cells were used in a methods study to benchmark molecular-identifier clustering-based TCR repertoire sequencing (MIDCIRS) and TCR RNA copy counting.

CDR1 and CDR2 are read off the germline V gene (reference sequence) as GTSNPN and SVGIG. The CDR3 sequence holds 15 residues, the cysteine and phenylalanine included. Only the CDR3 region is kept as DNA, spanning 45 bases read in frame from base 1. A distance of 18 bases separates the germline ends of V and J, which lose 6 bases and 2 bases respectively. The paper as a whole reports these results and caveats: In CMV-specific effector cells, clones with more than 20 RNA copies accounted for over 97% of molecules, whereas in naive cells such clones accounted for under 1%. Modeling gave around 3 recovered TCR RNA copies per cell versus around 10 by digital PCR, implying approximately 30% capture efficiency. When barcode sub-clustering was not used, chimeric consensus sequences inflated TCR diversity, with chimeras reaching as high as 47%. A single cell's worth of spiked-in Jurkat TCR RNA was reported detectable even among one million naive CD8 T cells. Spiked-in Jurkat TCR RNA (approximately 10 copies' worth), which is not part of the donor repertoire, was contained in the naive libraries. Identical TCR molecules sharing a barcode could cause highly expanded clone sizes to be underestimated.

This clonotype was counted at least ten times. The antigen it recognizes is unknown. No much larger clone exists at a distance of one base, and base qualities are not known. Naive CD8 T cell libraries were made from about 20,000 to 1,000,000 sorted cells using 10%, 30% or 50% of purified RNA. Naive CD8 T cells, defined as CD8+CD4-CCR7+CD45RA+, were FACS-sorted into RLT Plus buffer on a BD FACSAria II. Detection sensitivity was tested by spiking Jurkat RNA equal to fewer than twelve TCR copies' worth into samples containing roughly 19,000-1,100,000 naive CD8 T cells. Enrichment of CD8 T cells was performed with RosetteSep CD8+ T Cell Enrichment Cocktail and Ficoll-Paque, after which ACK red cell lysis was carried out. Receptors were amplified or captured by PCR. The sequencer was an Illumina HiSeq 4000. Bulk TCR libraries were generated as previously described, with the TCR primers listed in Table S5 used. Total RNA was purified with the Qiagen AllPrep DNA/RNA kit. Before analysis, reads from multiple sequencing runs of the same library were pooled. For the original study's pipeline: Reads were retained only if the reads had an exact TCR constant sequence, and the retained reads were trimmed to 150 nt and grouped according to their 12-nt molecular barcodes. Reads in each barcode group were sub-clustered using a 15% Levenshtein threshold, and a quality-weighted consensus sequence was built for each RNA molecule. Non-functional sequences were removed, as were lower-count sequences one edit away from another. On the basis of fitting two negative binomial distributions, barcode sub-clusters with fewer than 20% of the maximum read count were discarded. In-frame beta chains were kept once TCRdb had trimmed the public reads at Q25 with fastp and called clones with MiXCR. Entries that share a CDR3 protein sequence are merged under the most common genes and DNA. The V and J calls come from TCRdb's annotation, not from the publication. In this sample the table shows some 65,000 distinct CDR3 sequences, around 18% of which occur a single time. The ten largest account for roughly 1.6% of the sample.

The material sequenced was naive CD8+ T cells from blood, with Jurkat cell RNA spiked in. Interpreted using the paper, the cell subset or site label stands for: FACS-sorted CD8+CD4-CCR7+CD45RA+ naive T cells. The chain joins TRBV30 to TRBJ2-3, and TRBD1 may be the D gene, going by 5 matching bases. The origin of this receptor is a human donor in good health. Some libraries in this study had Jurkat cell RNA spiked in. The base sequence is TGTGCCTGTCCATCCGGTCAGGGATTCACAGATACGCAGTATTTT. Its translation is CACPSGQGFTDTQYF.